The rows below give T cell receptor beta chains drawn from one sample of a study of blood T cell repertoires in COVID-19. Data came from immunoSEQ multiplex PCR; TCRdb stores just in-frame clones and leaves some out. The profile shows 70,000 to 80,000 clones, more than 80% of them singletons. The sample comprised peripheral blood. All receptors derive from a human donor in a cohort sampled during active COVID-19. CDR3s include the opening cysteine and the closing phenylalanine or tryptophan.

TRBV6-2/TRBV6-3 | CASSAGTSGSYEQYF
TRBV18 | CASSPIASGQETQYF
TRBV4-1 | CASSQGPGEGGTQYF
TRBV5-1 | CASSPGQISNQPQHF
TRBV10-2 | CASSVWDSRRTTEAFF
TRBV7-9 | CASSPHRTGGYPPLHF
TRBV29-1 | CSVVGLPAGEQFF
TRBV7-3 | CASRPGLAPQETQYF
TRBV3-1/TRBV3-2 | CASSQTGGADTQYF
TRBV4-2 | CASSPSGTGLNIQYF
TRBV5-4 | CAQAEQGATGELFF
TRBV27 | CASSQTGGTYEQYF
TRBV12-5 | CASGLETGTEAFF
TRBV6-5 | CASATGGNLRYGYTF
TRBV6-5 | CASSFPGGKGEQYF
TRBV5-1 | CASSLVPPEETQYF
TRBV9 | CASSVATPSGGAGELFF
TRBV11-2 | CASTPGWEPEAFF
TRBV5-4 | CASSLGVGRVDEQFF
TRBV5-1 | CASRPGTGVGREQYF
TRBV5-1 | CASSPGRTQGLGYTF
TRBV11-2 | CASSFLTSGRAAENEQFF
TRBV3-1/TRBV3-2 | CASSRETGFETQYF
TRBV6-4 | CAGLKSEDLYNSPLHF
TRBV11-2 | CASSPDRGAEQYF
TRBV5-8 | CASSSGQGISSGANVLTF
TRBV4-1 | CASSLTFTSETQQYF
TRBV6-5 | CASSSPRGGRDTQYF
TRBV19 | CASSILAGEAFF
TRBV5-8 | CASSFTQTSGKHEQFF
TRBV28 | CASSPGVAGVTEQFF
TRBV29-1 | CSVQGTGEQYF
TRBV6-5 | CASSYSGATTPLHF
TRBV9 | CASSARQADGNTIYF
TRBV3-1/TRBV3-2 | CASSQVGGAGANVLTF
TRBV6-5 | CASTSPRQRTEAFF
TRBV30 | CAWATGGGTEAFF
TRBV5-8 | CASSLGQGWAYGYTF
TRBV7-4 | CASSLRVEGPYEQYF
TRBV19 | CASSFWGSGGEKETQYF
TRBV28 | CASSLSLTGGWATNEKLFF
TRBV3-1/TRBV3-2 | CASSQDGRGRYEQYF
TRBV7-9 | CASSNRGQGYTF
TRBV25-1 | CASSESGPMRGAFF
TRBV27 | CASSLYSSYEQYF
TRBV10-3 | CAISESRPDRGQVGEAFF
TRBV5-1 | CASSLAGDRGLAFF
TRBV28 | CASSLTGLAGGNYEQYF
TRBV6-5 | CASSQTGFSNEKLFF
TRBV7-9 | CASSLRGRGDTQYF
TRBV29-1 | CSVTSTYNEQFF
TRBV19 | CASSESYNEQFF
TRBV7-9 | CASSPKGVAGGNEQFF
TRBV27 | CASGPVVRLAGGSSYNEQFF
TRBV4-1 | CASSSRDRADEQFF
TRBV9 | CASSVGSGRGRDTQYF
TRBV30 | CAWPGTGYSPLHF
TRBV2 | CASSEATPFYGYTF